This TCR beta chain was recovered during a study of T-cell reconstitution after alpha-beta-depleted transplantation in children. Germline V lookup: CDR1 DFQATT, CDR2 SNEGSKA (reference sequence). With 0 bases removed from V and 9 bases from J, the gap between germline ends came to 12 bases. The CDR3 extends over 13 amino acids. This clonotype was detected a few times. Unique molecular identifiers were used in preparing the TCRbeta library. In TCRdb, the PCR reads were re-called with MiXCR into one record per CDR3 protein. The sample holds 580,000 or so distinct CDR3 sequences, 23% seen once. The clonotype originates from a boy younger than two who had a stem cell transplant for acute myeloid leukemia, so the T cells may come from the graft donor. The sequencing used PBMCs, mostly from graft donor cells, collected 360 days after TCRalphabeta/CD19-depleted stem cell transplant. The chain couples TRBV20-1 to TRBJ2-1, with D tentatively TRBD1 (6 bases). The CDR3: CSAREGAKSEQFF. CDR3 bases: TGCAGTGCTAGAGAGGGGGCGAAGAGTGAGCAGTTCTTC.